Listed below are T cell receptor beta chains from one sample, sequenced in a study of blood T cell repertoires in COVID-19. Some clones are missing from TCRdb's copy, which holds only in-frame ones; the method was immunoSEQ multiplex PCR. This sample has some 300,000 clones, with just under 90% found just once. The specimen sequenced was PBMCs or T cells enriched from blood (not recorded which). All receptors derive from a woman aged 45-65 years who had been exposed to COVID-19. Both conserved end residues are part of each CDR3. Each record gives: J gene, V gene, D gene, clone size, CDR3 protein, CDR3 DNA. A D gene is named only where the DNA matches it firmly. The size entry is marked missing in some rows and otherwise reads once, few, many or a size class.

TRBJ2-5 | TRBV11-1 | TRBD2 | . | CASSFSGVQETQYF | TGTGCCAGCAGTTTTAGCGGGGTCCAAGAGACCCAGTACTTC
TRBJ1-3 | TRBV2 | . | few | CASSEGPESGNTIYF | TGTGCCAGCAGTGAAGGGCCGGAGTCTGGAAACACCATATATTTT
TRBJ2-2 | TRBV23-1 | TRBD1 | . | CASSQGTGEGTGELFF | TGCGCCAGCAGTCAAGGGACAGGGGAGGGGACCGGGGAGCTGTTTTTT
TRBJ2-3 | TRBV5-1 | TRBD1 | . | CASSQSGTGGLDTQYF | TGCGCCAGCAGCCAGTCCGGGACAGGGGGCTTGGATACGCAGTATTTT
TRBJ1-4 | TRBV29-1 | TRBD1 | . | CSVEDGTGRGKLFF | TGCAGCGTTGAAGATGGGACAGGGAGGGGAAAACTGTTTTTT
TRBJ2-3 | TRBV19 | TRBD2 | . | CASRRTSGGAYEYRDTQYF | TGTGCCAGTCGGCGAACTAGCGGGGGGGCCTACGAGTACCGAGATACGCAGTATTTT
TRBJ1-1 | TRBV6-5 | . | . | CASSTRFGATEAFF | TGTGCCAGCAGCACCCGATTTGGGGCCACTGAAGCTTTCTTT
TRBJ1-3 | TRBV19 | . | . | CASSIQGGIAGNTIYF | TGTGCCAGTAGTATACAGGGTGGAATCGCTGGAAACACCATATATTTT
TRBJ2-7 | TRBV29-1 | TRBD2 | . | CSAGLAGDEQYF | TGCAGCGCGGGACTAGCGGGTGACGAGCAGTACTTC
TRBJ1-1 | TRBV18 | TRBD1 | . | CASSPHVPGTGTTEAFF | TGTGCCAGCTCACCTCATGTACCCGGGACAGGGACCACTGAAGCTTTCTTT
TRBJ1-2 | TRBV18 | TRBD1 | . | CASSPGTGANYGYTF | TGTGCCAGCTCACCAGGGACAGGGGCTAACTATGGCTACACCTTC
TRBJ2-7 | TRBV5-4 | . | . | CASSFAGPYEQYF | TGTGCCAGCAGCTTTGCGGGTCCCTACGAGCAGTACTTC
TRBJ2-7 | TRBV4-1 | . | . | CASSQQMTYEQYF | TGCGCCAGCAGCCAACAGATGACCTACGAGCAGTACTTC
TRBJ2-3 | TRBV19 | TRBD1 | . | CASSTSKGARSADTQYF | TGTGCCAGTAGTACTTCAAAGGGGGCTCGATCGGCAGATACGCAGTATTTT
TRBJ1-3 | TRBV19 | . | . | CASLNTGSGNTIYF | TGTGCCAGCCTTAATACAGGGAGTGGAAACACCATATATTTT
TRBJ2-5 | TRBV29-1 | . | . | CSVEGGAGETQYF | TGCAGCGTTGAAGGGGGAGCTGGGGAGACCCAGTACTTC
TRBJ1-2 | TRBV28 | . | once | CASSQGFYGYTF | TGTGCCAGCAGTCAGGGCTTCTATGGCTACACCTTC
TRBJ1-2 | TRBV30 | . | . | CAQSQGYNYGYTF | TGTGCCCAAAGTCAGGGTTACAACTATGGCTACACCTTC
TRBJ2-5 | TRBV4-1 | TRBD2 | once | CASSHPPIPGLESPGETQYF | TGCGCCAGCAGCCACCCTCCGATCCCGGGACTAGAGTCGCCCGGGGAGACCCAGTACTTC
TRBJ2-7 | TRBV2 | TRBD1 | . | CASSERDRGSYEQYF | TGTGCCAGCAGTGAACGGGACAGGGGTTCCTACGAGCAGTACTTC
TRBJ1-5 | TRBV6-5 | . | once | CASGQGSQPQHF | TGTGCCAGCGGGCAGGGGAGTCAGCCCCAGCATTTT
TRBJ1-2 | TRBV3-1/TRBV3-2 | TRBD1 | . | CASRPGQLYGYTF | TGTGCCAGCAGACCGGGACAGCTCTATGGCTACACCTTC
TRBJ2-6 | TRBV7-8 | . | . | CASSGRQISSGANVLTF | TGTGCCAGCAGCGGACGACAGATTAGCTCTGGGGCCAACGTCCTGACTTTC
TRBJ1-1 | TRBV2 | TRBD1 | . | CASGGGAGFPEAFF | TGTGCCAGCGGAGGGGGCGCAGGTTTTCCTGAAGCTTTCTTT
TRBJ2-7 | TRBV12-2 | . | . | CASRRPDRGNPYEQYF | TGTGCAAGTCGCCGTCCCGACAGGGGCAACCCCTACGAGCAGTACTTC
TRBJ2-2 | TRBV2 | TRBD1 | . | CASSGEQGANTGELFF | TGTGCCAGCAGTGGGGAACAGGGGGCGAACACCGGGGAGCTGTTTTTT
TRBJ2-7 | TRBV5-5 | . | . | CASSLRGYEQYF | TGTGCCAGCAGCTTGAGGGGCTACGAGCAGTACTTC
TRBJ1-2 | TRBV19 | TRBD1 | . | CASSDQGARGYTF | TGTGCCAGTAGCGACCAGGGGGCTCGGGGCTACACCTTC